One sample yielded the 21 T cell receptor beta chains listed below, sequenced in a study of blood T cells in healthy people across ages. Then a second PCR, running roughly 6 to 11 cycles, was carried out with a sample-barcoded 5' primer and a J-beta primer mix. From the 5' RACE reads, TCRdb called clonotypes with MiXCR, one entry per CDR3 protein. The profile shows 1.2 million to 1.5 million distinct CDR3 sequences, around 42% of them singletons. The sample consisted of blood. These receptors originate from a young woman in good health.

The V gene is TRBV5-1, the J gene TRBJ2-7; D is ambiguous. The germline CDR1 and CDR2 sequences are SGHRS and YFSETQ. Trimming removed 2 bases at V and 4 bases at J, with 16 bases between. CDR3 size: 15 residues. The chain's CDR3 is CASSFLDARAYEQYF. The CDR3 coding sequence is TGCGCCAGCAGCTTCCTTGACGCCCGCGCTTACGAGCAGTACTTC.

V gene TRBV5-6 combines with J gene TRBJ2-7, with D hard to call. Trimming took off 0 bases at V and 3 bases at J, with 10 bases between the two ends. From germline, CDR1 is SGHDT and CDR2 YYEEEE. The CDR3 totals 14 residues. The CDR3 DNA sequence: TGTGCCAGCAGCTTGGTAACAGCAGTCTACGAGCAGTACTTC. It codes for CASSLVTAVYEQYF.

V and J are TRBV6-1 and TRBJ1-2; 12 positions match TRBD1. This CDR3 has 14 amino acids. In germline, CDR1 is MNHNS, CDR2 SASEGT. V was clipped by 7 bases and J by 7 bases; unmatched bases: 7. CDR3 loop: CASKPGQGACGYTF. Here the CDR3 DNA reads TGTGCCAGCAAGCCGGGACAGGGGGCTTGTGGCTACACCTTC.

This clonotype was counted between two and nine times. The junction does not match germline at one end; this may be a read error. The rearrangement uses TRBV12-3 or TRBV12-4 and TRBJ1-4; D is ambiguous. The CDR3 consists of 15 residues. CDR3 protein: CASSFLIGVNQKLFF. CDR3 nucleotides: TGTGCCAGCAGTTTTCTAATTGGGGTTAATCAAAAACTGTTTTTT.

The V call is TRBV10-3, the J call TRBJ2-1; D may be TRBD1 (6 bases). Trimming took off 2 bases at V and 4 bases at J, with 9 bases between the two ends. The germline V gene has CDR1 ENHRY and CDR2 SYGVKD. This CDR3 spans 14 amino acids. The CDR3 DNA follows: TGTGCCATCAGTGAGGGGGGCAGGTACAATGAGCAGTTCTTC. As protein: CAISEGGRYNEQFF.

This clonotype turned up a few times. The V gene is TRBV7-9, the J gene TRBJ2-7; D call uncertain. Trimming left V 0 bases short and J 6 bases short, with 9 bases between. The CDR3 sequence is 13 residues long. CDR1 SEHNR and CDR2 FQNEAQ come from the germline V gene (reference sequence). CDR3 DNA: TGTGCCAGCAGCTTAGCCCCCCCCGGCGAGCAGTACTTC. Translating gives CASSLAPPGEQYF.

The chain joins TRBV6-1 to TRBJ1-2, with 8 bases lining up with TRBD1. With 3 bases clipped from V and 6 bases from J, the junction kept 3 bases outside the gene matches. Germline values: CDR1 MNHNS, CDR2 SASEGT. The CDR3 spans 13 residues. In DNA, the CDR3 is TGTGCCAGCAGTGAGGCAGGGGGCAATGGCTACACCTTC. Translation: CASSEAGGNGYTF.

This clonotype was observed a handful of times. V gene TRBV20-1 combines with J gene TRBJ1-2; TRBD1 aligns across 7 bases. In germline, CDR1 is DFQATT, CDR2 SNEGSKA (reference sequence). The CDR3 has 19 amino acids. Trimming at V came to 1 base and at J to 0 bases, leaving 17 bases not matched to a gene. CDR3 loop: CSARGGEYKTGDSNYGYTF. The CDR3 DNA sequence: TGCAGTGCTAGAGGAGGGGAGTATAAAACAGGGGACTCTAACTATGGCTACACCTTC.

The chain is built from TRBV4-2 and TRBJ2-1; 10 bases are a match to TRBD2. V dropped 5 bases and J dropped 7; count of bases not matched to a gene: 5. CDR3 length equals 14 residues. Germline-derived CDR1 and CDR2 are LGHNA and YNFKEQ. The CDR3 loop reads CASSASGSWNEQFF. CDR3 DNA sequence: TGTGCCAGCAGCGCTAGCGGGAGTTGGAATGAGCAGTTCTTC.

The chain joins TRBV2 to TRBJ2-1; perhaps TRBD2 as D (5 bases). V gave up 6 bases and J gave up 7 bases, with 13 bases separating them. Germline V CDR1 and CDR2: SNHLY, FYNNEI. The CDR3 totals 13 residues. The CDR3 DNA is TGTGCCAGCAGCCCTTGGGGAGCGAATGAGCAGTTCTTC. This encodes CASSPWGANEQFF.

The genes are TRBV29-1 and TRBJ2-1, with 11 bases identical to TRBD2. V trimming: 7 bases; J trimming: 7 bases; junction bases outside the gene matches: 18. The CDR3 is 17 amino acids. From germline, CDR1 is SQVTM and CDR2 ANQGSEA. The CDR3 nucleotides are TGCAGCGCAGGACGGGCCTTAACTAGCGGGAGCGGGAATGAGCAGTTCTTC. Translating it yields CSAGRALTSGSGNEQFF.

The CDR3 loop reads CAWSILAGFKDNEQFF. The CDR3 DNA sequence: TGTGCCTGGAGTATCCTAGCGGGATTCAAGGACAATGAGCAGTTCTTC. The rearrangement links TRBV30 to TRBJ2-1, with 9 bases matching TRBD2. Germline CDR1 GTSNPN, CDR2 SVGIG (reference sequence). V lost 2 bases, J lost 5 bases, and 10 bases stayed unmatched. The CDR3 is 16 residues long.

This clonotype turned up a few times. J is TRBJ2-1 and V is TRBV20-1; D is undetermined. The end of the DNA is better explained by TRBJ2-7, so the J call may be wrong. Germline V lookup: CDR1 DFQATT, CDR2 SNEGSKA (reference sequence). CDR3 length: 14 amino acids. The CDR3 bases are TGCAGTGCTAGTTCAGCGAGCTCCTACAATGAGCAGTACTTC. This encodes CSASSASSYNEQYF.

This clonotype occurred a few times. The chain employs TRBV7-9 and TRBJ1-5; 9 nucleotides line up with TRBD1. This CDR3 comprises 17 residues. CDR1 and CDR2 from the germline V gene are SEHNR and FQNEAQ (reference sequence). Trimming removed 5 bases from V and 0 bases from J; junction bases left unmatched: 8. The CDR3: CASSRDRAYDSNQPQHF. The DNA of the CDR3 is TGTGCCAGCAGCCGGGACAGGGCCTACGATAGCAATCAGCCCCAGCATTTT.

This clonotype was picked up a small number of times. V usage is TRBV5-1 and J usage is TRBJ2-3; 8 positions match TRBD2. J gave up 5 bases and V 4 bases, and 18 bases lay outside the gene matches. The CDR3 has 18 residues. In germline, CDR1 is SGHRS, CDR2 YFSETQ. CDR3 in amino acids: CASSPGNVLAVRGDTQYF. The CDR3 nucleotides are TGCGCCAGCAGCCCGGGCAACGTACTAGCGGTTAGGGGAGATACGCAGTATTTT.

This clonotype appeared a few times. The chain uses TRBV24-1 and TRBJ2-1, with D possibly TRBD2 on 5 matching bases. Trimming cost V 3 bases and J 3 bases, with 17 bases left between them. Germline assignment: CDR1 KGHDR and CDR2 SFDVKD. The CDR3 runs to 17 residues. In DNA form, the CDR3 reads TGTGCCACCAGTGATCCCGCCTCAGGAGGAGACTACAATGAGCAGTTCTTC. It specifies CATSDPASGGDYNEQFF.

This clonotype was picked up a small number of times. The genes are TRBV5-5 and TRBJ1-5; tentative D call: TRBD1 (5 bases). Trimming stripped 3 bases from V and 2 bases from J, with 15 bases between. The CDR3 contains 16 residues. Germline CDR1 SGHKS, CDR2 YYEKEE (reference sequence). The CDR3: CASSWGAATGNQPQHF. CDR3 nucleotides: TGTGCCAGCAGCTGGGGTGCCGCGACAGGCAATCAGCCCCAGCATTTT. The whole variable domain, filled in from reference TRBV5-5 and TRBJ1-5, reads DAGVTQSPTHLIKTRGQQVTLRCSPISGHKSVSWYQQVLGQGPQFIFQYYEKEERGRGNFPDRFSARQFPNYSSELNVNALLLGDSALYLCASSWGAATGNQPQHFGDGTRLSIL.

This clonotype appeared a few times. The chain employs TRBV3-1 and TRBJ2-4; D ambiguous. With 3 bases removed from V and 0 bases from J, the gap between germline ends came to 3 bases. CDR1 and CDR2 (germline): LGHDT, YNNKEL (reference sequence). This CDR3 has 13 amino acids. The CDR3 is CASSQTAKNIQYF. CDR3 coding DNA: TGTGCCAGCAGCCAGACAGCCAAAAACATTCAGTACTTC.

The chain links TRBV11-1 to TRBJ2-4, with 9 nucleotides matching TRBD2. Judging by the DNA end, TRBJ2-7 fits better; the J call may be wrong. The CDR3 is 15 amino acids. Per germline, CDR1 SGHAT and CDR2 FQDESV (reference sequence). The CDR3 is CASSLVYSGGYEQYF. Written as DNA, the CDR3 is TGTGCCAGCAGCTTAGTATATAGCGGGGGCTACGAGCAGTACTTC.

As DNA, the CDR3 is TGTGCCAGCAGCGTGGGGGGGCTGGGTGAAAAACTGTTTTTT. Amino acid sequence: CASSVGGLGEKLFF. This chain connects TRBV9 to TRBJ1-4; TRBD1 might be the D (6 bases). The V end was cut by 2 bases, the J end by 7 bases, with 12 bases between. Germline V gene data show CDR1 as SGDLS and CDR2 as YYNGEE. The CDR3 covers 14 residues.

The genes are TRBV10-1 and TRBJ2-7; D remains ambiguous. The J call could be wrong; TRBJ2-5 is a better fit for the DNA end. This CDR3 is built from 13 residues. The germline CDR1 and CDR2 sequences are WNHNN and SYGVQD (reference sequence). In nucleotides, the CDR3 is TGCGCCAGCAGTGAGGAGGTGGGGGAGACCCAGTACTTC. It is translated as CASSEEVGETQYF.